The clone carrying this T cell receptor (beta chain) was seen a single time. The table came from immunoSEQ multiplex PCR; TCRdb's copy has only in-frame clones and leaves some out. The table includes about 82,000 clones, roughly 87% detected once. Peripheral blood mononuclear cells were collected from every patient before and during treatment, yielding between 1 and 8 samples per patient. The data were taken from a study of PD-L1 blockade in urothelial cancer. Across the whole study: Patients' atezolizumab regimen, 1,200 mg intravenously every 3 weeks, began around 2014. Males with bladder-origin urothelial cancer made up about 85% of the 29 patients. Between 0 and 3 chemotherapy regimens preceded treatment for each patient.

The TCR was taken from a woman in her 70s with urothelial cancer. The specimen comprised PBMCs, sampled around atezolizumab (anti-PD-L1) treatment.

CDR3 sequence (DNA): TGTGCCAGCAGTGCCCTGTTTGACACCGGGGAGCTGTTTTTT. Its protein is CASSALFDTGELFF. The J gene is TRBJ2-2, the V gene TRBV6-1; no firm D call. CDR3 size: 14 residues. Germline lookup yields CDR1 MNHNS and CDR2 SASEGT. The V end was cut by 4 bases, the J end by 3 bases, with 9 bases between.